These 29 T cell receptor beta chains came from one sample sequenced in a study of vaccination and CD4 T cells after COVID-19. Cultured CD4+ T cell DNA underwent sequencing with the Oncomine TCR Beta short-read assay. A single record per CDR3 protein comes from TCRdb applying MiXCR to the PCR reads. In the table there are under 25,000 distinct CDR3 sequences, roughly 45% of which are singletons. Noted treatment: roughly ten-day PBMC culture with coronavirus spike peptide pools or control peptides (ViraFEST assay). Their antigens are not known. What was sequenced was CD4+ T cells from blood, cultured in vitro. Source of these receptors: a human donor who had recovered from COVID-19.

The chain employs TRBV7-9 and TRBJ2-1; D gene unclear. This CDR3 spans 15 amino acids. Deletions cut 1 base from V and 0 bases from J, with 7 bases between. Germline CDR1 reads SEHNR; CDR2 reads FQNEAQ (reference sequence). The CDR3, as DNA: TGTGCCAGCAGCTTAGTCCTAGTCTCCTACAATGAGCAGTTCTTC. As protein: CASSLVLVSYNEQFF.

This clonotype was seen only a few times. DNA of the CDR3: TGTGCCAGCTCACCAAGCCAGGGCACTGAAGCTTTCTTT. It is translated as CASSPSQGTEAFF. The chain recombines TRBV18 with TRBJ1-1, with a weak D call TRBD1 (5 bases). Germline values: CDR1 KGHSH, CDR2 LQKENI. This CDR3 is 13 amino acids long. V was pared by 2 bases and J by 4 bases, with 8 bases between.

The V call is TRBV6-1, the J call TRBJ1-5; 7 positions agree with TRBD1. In germline, CDR1 is MNHNS, CDR2 SASEGT. V was pared by 5 bases and J by 1 base, with 8 bases of the junction left unmatched. This CDR3 has 16 residues. This CDR3 reads CASSPRQGQSNQPQHF. In nucleotides, the CDR3 is TGTGCCAGCAGTCCAAGACAGGGCCAAAGCAATCAGCCCCAGCATTTT.

The gene calls are TRBV6-2 or TRBV6-3 and TRBJ2-7; 9 nucleotides align to TRBD1. Per the germline V gene, CDR1 is MNHEY and CDR2 is SVGEGT. The CDR3 length is 15 residues. Losses at the gene ends were 2 bases for V and 2 bases for J; bases not matched to a gene: 4. The CDR3: CASSYGDRDPYEQYF. CDR3 nucleotides: TGTGCCAGCAGTTACGGGGACAGGGACCCCTACGAGCAGTACTTC.

V and J are TRBV28 and TRBJ2-3, with 9 bases aligning to TRBD1. The V and J ends lost 5 bases and 5 bases, in that order; junction bases with no gene match: 11. The germline CDR1 and CDR2 sequences are MDHEN and SYDVKM. The CDR3 is 16 residues long. CDR3 in amino acids: CASSLYRGRAGDTQYF. Here the CDR3 DNA reads TGTGCCAGCAGTCTTTACAGGGGGCGCGCAGGAGATACGCAGTATTTT.

This clonotype was counted a few times. The chain joins TRBV7-6 to TRBJ1-3, with D perhaps matching TRBD1 (5 bases). The length of the CDR3 is 16 residues. The V and J ends lost 7 bases and 0 bases respectively, with 16 bases between them. The germline gives CDR1 SGHVS, CDR2 FNYEAQ. CDR3 DNA sequence: TGTGCCAGCACGGCCCACGCCGGGGGCTCTGGAAACACCATATATTTT. Translated: CASTAHAGGSGNTIYF.

This clonotype showed up just a few times. The chain carries TRBV20-1 and TRBJ1-5; the D gene is possibly TRBD1 (6 bases). The CDR3 loop spans 14 amino acids. In germline, CDR1 is DFQATT, CDR2 SNEGSKA (reference sequence). With 3 bases removed from V and 6 bases from J, the gap between germline ends came to 15 bases. The CDR3 protein is CSAREGGPGQPQHF. The CDR3 DNA is TGCAGTGCTAGGGAAGGGGGGCCAGGTCAGCCCCAGCATTTT.

This clonotype was counted between two and nine times. The rearrangement joins TRBV6-5 to TRBJ2-2; D unclear. This CDR3 has 14 residues. Trimming stripped 2 bases from V and 3 bases from J, with 7 bases between. The germline V gene encodes CDR1 MNHEY and CDR2 SVGAGI. The CDR3: CASSYTGYTGELFF. For the CDR3, the DNA is TGTGCCAGCAGTTACACTGGGTACACCGGGGAGCTGTTTTTT.

This chain joins TRBV7-2 and TRBJ1-2; D ambiguous. The germline V gene encodes CDR1 SGHTA and CDR2 FQGNSA. Trimming took 1 base from V and 7 from J, leaving 19 bases between them. The CDR3 is 16 amino acids. This CDR3 is CASSLGDTQIWRGYTF. The CDR3 DNA is TGTGCCAGCAGCTTAGGAGACACTCAGATTTGGCGTGGCTACACCTTC.

The chain uses TRBV20-1 and TRBJ2-7; D perhaps matches TRBD2 (6 bases). Between the trimmed V and J ends, which lost 5 bases and 3 bases, there was a span of 17 bases. CDR1 and CDR2 from the germline V gene are DFQATT and SNEGSKA (reference sequence). This CDR3 is 14 amino acids long. The CDR3 sequence is CSASPGLRGYEQYF. CDR3 DNA sequence: TGCAGTGCTTCCCCGGGACTGAGGGGCTACGAGCAGTACTTC.

This clonotype was recorded once. This rearrangement joins TRBV19 to TRBJ2-7; D is perhaps TRBD1 or TRBD2 (5 bases each). The germline gives CDR1 LNHDA, CDR2 SQIVND (reference sequence). CDR3 size: 14 residues. With 3 bases removed from V and 3 bases from J, the gap between germline ends came to 12 bases. The CDR3 region has the DNA TGTGCCAGTAGTATCTCCGGGGCTGTCTACGAGCAGTACTTC. As protein: CASSISGAVYEQYF.

The rearrangement uses TRBV7-2 and TRBJ2-1; TRBD2 aligns across 7 bases. The junction had 10 bases not matched to a gene; V was cut back by 1 base and J by 7 bases. The CDR3 loop spans 16 amino acids. The germline CDR1 and CDR2 sequences are SGHTA and FQGNSA. As DNA, the CDR3 is TGTGCCAGCAGCTTAGTGGGGGGTAAACTAGCGAATGAGCAGTTCTTC. It translates to CASSLVGGKLANEQFF.

This clonotype was observed a few times. The chain uses TRBV6-1 and TRBJ2-3; unclear D gene. From germline, CDR1 is MNHNS and CDR2 SASEGT. This CDR3 region has 14 residues. Trimming removed 7 bases from V and 0 bases from J, with 11 bases in between. Written as DNA, the CDR3 is TGTGCCAGCAAACGGGCAGCCAGCACAGATACGCAGTATTTT. It yields the protein CASKRAASTDTQYF.

In this sample, this clonotype turned up a few times. An end of the junction does not agree with germline; a read error may underlie this. CDR3 coding DNA: TGTGCCAGCAGGTTAGCGGGGGGTCCCACAGATACGCAGTATTTT. Translated, it gives CASRLAGGPTDTQYF. This chain joins TRBV7-2 and TRBJ2-3; 10 nucleotides line up with TRBD2. CDR1 and CDR2 from the germline V gene are SGHTA and FQGNSA. The CDR3 is made up of 15 amino acids.

V usage is TRBV2 and J usage is TRBJ2-2; 7 bases match TRBD2. Germline CDR1 SNHLY, CDR2 FYNNEI. The trim removed 1 base at V and 7 bases at J, leaving 6 bases unmatched. The CDR3 sequence is 15 residues long. The CDR3 DNA is TGTGCCAGCAGTGAAGGGCTACCGGGGGGCGGGGAGCTGTTTTTT. Translation gives CASSEGLPGGGELFF.

The chain is built from TRBV13 and TRBJ2-3; TRBD1 is a possible D gene (6 bases). The germline V and J ends were trimmed by 5 bases and 1 base, with 13 bases remaining between them. The germline CDR1 and CDR2 sequences are PRHDT and FYEKMQ (reference sequence). The CDR3 covers 15 residues. CDR3 residues: CASSGQTSGTDTQYF. Written as DNA, the CDR3 is TGTGCCAGCAGCGGACAGACCTCGGGCACAGATACGCAGTATTTT.

The gene calls are TRBV7-9 and TRBJ2-1; D gene unclear. V was cut by 5 bases and J by 5 bases, with 4 bases left in between. Germline CDR1 and CDR2: SEHNR and FQNEAQ (reference sequence). The CDR3 totals 11 residues. The CDR3: CASSINNEQFF. The CDR3 nucleotides are TGTGCCAGCAGCATCAACAATGAGCAGTTCTTC.

V and J are TRBV2 and TRBJ2-5; D is unclear. This CDR3 has 14 residues. V was clipped by 6 bases and J by 2 bases, with 13 bases between them. The germline CDR1 and CDR2 sequences are SNHLY and FYNNEI. Written as DNA, the CDR3 is TGTGCCAGCAGCCAGAGCTTAGGTCAAGAGACCCAGTACTTC. It codes for CASSQSLGQETQYF. The full variable domain, in which reference TRBV2 and TRBJ2-5 provide the parts outside the CDR3, is EPEVTQTPSHQVTQMGQEVILRCVPISNHLYFYWYRQILGQKVEFLVSFYNNEISEKSEIFDDQFSVERPDGSNFTLKIRSTKLEDSAMYFCASSQSLGQETQYFGPGTRLLVL.

This clonotype showed up just a few times. The V call is TRBV6-5, the J call TRBJ2-6; D unresolved. V lost 4 bases, J lost 0 bases, and 7 bases lay in between. Germline CDR1 MNHEY, CDR2 SVGAGI. The CDR3 length is 15 residues. The CDR3: CASSLGSSGANVLTF. The DNA for the CDR3 is TGTGCCAGCAGTTTGGGCAGCTCTGGGGCCAACGTCCTGACTTTC.

This clonotype was recorded a few times. The chain employs TRBV5-8 and TRBJ1-5, with D perhaps matching TRBD1 (6 bases). The CDR3 has 17 amino acids. V was pared by 4 bases and J by 0 bases, with 17 bases between. Germline CDR1 is SGHTS and CDR2 is YDEGEE. Here the CDR3 DNA reads TGTGCCAGCAGCCGCGTTACGGACAGTAATAGCAATCAGCCCCAGCATTTT. Protein: CASSRVTDSNSNQPQHF.

The V call is TRBV11-2, the J call TRBJ2-7, with D maybe TRBD1 (5 bases). Per germline, CDR1 SGHAT and CDR2 FQNNGV. V lost 5 bases and J 4 bases, leaving 15 bases between the germline ends. The CDR3 totals 14 residues. In DNA form, the CDR3 reads TGTGCCAGCAGCCCTAGACAGATCGGATACGAGCAGTACTTC. Amino acid sequence: CASSPRQIGYEQYF.

This clonotype appeared a few times. A junction end diverges from the germline sequence, so it may reflect a read error. This chain links TRBV20-1 with TRBJ2-3, with a weak D call TRBD2 (6 bases). This CDR3 has 14 amino acids. Germline CDR1 DFQATT, CDR2 SNEGSKA (reference sequence). In nucleotides, the CDR3 is TGCAGTGCGAGAGAGGCTAGCGGCACAGATACGCAGTATTTT. Its protein is CSAREASGTDTQYF.

This chain links TRBV6-5 with TRBJ2-1; D call uncertain. The V end lost 4 bases, the J end lost 4 bases, and 17 bases lay between the germline ends. The germline gives CDR1 MNHEY, CDR2 SVGAGI. This CDR3 spans 16 amino acids. CDR3 sequence: CASSFIRTRNYNEQFF. CDR3 in DNA: TGTGCCAGCAGTTTTATTCGGACGCGGAATTACAATGAGCAGTTCTTC.

The CDR3 protein is CASSPPRPPMRQETQYF. CDR3 DNA sequence: TGTGCCAGCTCACCACCGAGGCCCCCCATGAGACAAGAGACCCAGTACTTC. The chain has TRBV18 and TRBJ2-5; the D is unclear. Germline V lookup: CDR1 KGHSH, CDR2 LQKENI. Between the trimmed V and J ends, which lost 0 bases and 2 bases, there was a span of 16 bases. The CDR3 totals 17 residues.

This rearrangement joins TRBV27 to TRBJ2-5; 7 bases agree with TRBD1. The CDR3 covers 16 residues. After removal of 5 bases from V and 1 base from J, the junction contained 10 bases not matched to a gene. Germline V CDR1 and CDR2: MNHEY, SMNVEV (reference sequence). CDR3 amino acids: CASSIRQGTGQETQYF. The CDR3 DNA reads as TGTGCCAGCAGTATACGACAGGGAACAGGCCAAGAGACCCAGTACTTC.

The chain combines TRBV20-1 with TRBJ1-4; 7 nucleotides match TRBD1. Germline V lookup: CDR1 DFQATT, CDR2 SNEGSKA (reference sequence). Trimming cost V 2 bases and J 6 bases; bases outside gene matches: 3. The CDR3 is made up of 13 amino acids. CDR3 nucleotide sequence: TGCAGTGCTAGATTTGGGACAGATGAAAAACTGTTTTTT. Translated: CSARFGTDEKLFF.

This clonotype turned up a few times. The rearrangement joins TRBV27 to TRBJ2-5; TRBD2 matches 16 bases. After removal of 6 bases from V and 5 bases from J, the junction contained 15 bases not matched to a gene. Germline V CDR1 and CDR2: MNHEY, SMNVEV (reference sequence). The CDR3 extends over 19 amino acids. DNA of the CDR3: TGTGCCAGCAGACAGACCGGGACTAGCGGGAGGGCCGCGATCGAGACCCAGTACTTC. It is translated as CASRQTGTSGRAAIETQYF.

J is TRBJ2-1 and V is TRBV27, with 13 bases aligning to TRBD2. CDR3 length: 17 residues. In germline, CDR1 is MNHEY, CDR2 SMNVEV (reference sequence). With 5 bases clipped from V and 9 bases from J, the junction kept 13 bases outside the gene matches. CDR3 loop: CASSQRTSGRARPEQFF. DNA of the CDR3: TGTGCCAGCAGTCAACGAACTAGCGGGAGGGCCCGTCCTGAGCAGTTCTTC.

In this sample, this clonotype turned up a few times. The genes are TRBV20-1 and TRBJ1-2; no clear D. V was shortened by 5 bases and J by 5 bases, with 9 bases between the two germline ends. Germline V gene sequence: CDR1 DFQATT, CDR2 SNEGSKA (reference sequence). This CDR3 has 11 amino acids. The CDR3 spells CSAPGRYGYTF. In DNA, the CDR3 is TGCAGTGCTCCTGGGAGGTATGGCTACACCTTC.